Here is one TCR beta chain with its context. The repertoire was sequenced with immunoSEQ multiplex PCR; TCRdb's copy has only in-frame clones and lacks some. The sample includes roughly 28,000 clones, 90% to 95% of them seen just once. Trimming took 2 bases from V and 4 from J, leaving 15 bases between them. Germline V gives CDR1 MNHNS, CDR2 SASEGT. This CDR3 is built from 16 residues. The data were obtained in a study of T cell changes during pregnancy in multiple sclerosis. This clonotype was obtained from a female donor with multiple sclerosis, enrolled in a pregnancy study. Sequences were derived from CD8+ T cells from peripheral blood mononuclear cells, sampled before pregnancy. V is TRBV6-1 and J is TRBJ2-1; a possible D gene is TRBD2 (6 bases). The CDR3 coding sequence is TGTGCCAGCAGTGAATGGTCGGGGGTGCCATACAATGAGCAGTTCTTC. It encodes CASSEWSGVPYNEQFF.